The entry below gives a single T cell receptor (beta chain) sequence along with its context. The sample holds many counts of this clonotype. No cognate antigen has been identified for it. No base quality information exists; no much larger clone differs at one position. The sample originates from a study of response to subunit inactivated influenza vaccine (dated by TCRdb to the late 2010s). About the study as a whole: The study used deep quantitative T cell receptor repertoire profiling to track responses to a trivalent subunit inactivated influenza vaccine. Results and caveats for the whole study, not just this receptor: According to the authors, only a limited number of new T cells may be recruited by each seasonal influenza vaccination.

Receptor amplification or capture employed RT-PCR. Sequencing was carried out with an Illumina HiSeq 2500. TCRdb itself trimmed the public reads at Q25 with fastp, ran MiXCR and retained productive beta chains. Rows with one shared CDR3 protein collapse into an entry with the most common genes and DNA. The sample includes around 570,000 distinct CDR3 sequences, with 6% to 9% observed a single time. Roughly 13% of the sample comes from the top ten. The CDR3 spans 14 residues, from the cysteine through the phenylalanine. Only the CDR3 portion is preserved as DNA: 42 bases, with reading frame beginning at the first base. V ends up 4 bases short and J 8 bases short, with an unmatched junction base count of 6.

The V and J segments used are TRBV12-3 or TRBV12-4 and TRBJ2-3, with TRBD2 identical over 10 junction bases. Here the sequenced sample was PBMCs from blood, taken around 25 months after vaccination. The clonotype comes from a man between 50 and 69 years old who received an inactivated influenza vaccine. Donor details come from another sample of the same person, matched by shared clones. At the DNA level, the sequence is TGTGCCAGCAGTTACAGCGGGGGGGCCGGTACGCAGTATTTT. Translated, this is CASSYSGGAGTQYF.